These T cell receptor beta chains were read from a single sample in a study of blood T cell repertoires in COVID-19. The table came from immunoSEQ multiplex PCR; TCRdb's copy has only in-frame clones and leaves some out. The sample contains over 400,000 clones, 86% of which appear only once. Material for sequencing was peripheral blood. These receptors were obtained from a woman aged 30 to 39 with active or convalescent COVID-19. CDR3s include the opening cysteine and the closing phenylalanine or tryptophan. Fields, in order: J gene, clone size, V gene, D gene, CDR3 DNA, CDR3 protein. The D gene is left open where the match is weak. Not every row has a clone size; where given, it reads once, few, many or a size class.

TRBJ2-5 | NA | TRBV5-1 | TRBD2 | TGCGCCAGCAGCCCCACGGGGGGGGCCCAAGAGACCCAGTACTTC | CASSPTGGAQETQYF
TRBJ2-2 | few | TRBV7-8 | NA | TGTGCCAGCAGAAAACCCAAGGCGCGGGTTGACACCGGGGAGCTGTTTTTT | CASRKPKARVDTGELFF
TRBJ1-5 | NA | TRBV7-9 | NA | TGTGCCAGCAGCTTAGAACCAGTCAATCAGCCCCAGCATTTT | CASSLEPVNQPQHF
TRBJ1-1 | NA | TRBV29-1 | TRBD1 | TGCAGCGTCGCCGGGACAGTGAACACTGAAGCTTTCTTT | CSVAGTVNTEAFF
TRBJ1-1 | NA | TRBV2 | TRBD1 | TGTGCCACTTCGGACAGGTGGGGCACTGAAGCTTTCTTT | CATSDRWGTEAFF
TRBJ2-1 | NA | TRBV3-1/TRBV3-2 | NA | TGTGCCAGCAGTTCCCTGATGGGGGGTGAGCAGTTCTTC | CASSSLMGGEQFF
TRBJ2-3 | NA | TRBV5-6 | TRBD2 | TGTGCCAGCAGGGGAGGACTAGCGGGAGGGTGGAGCACAGATACGCAGTATTTT | CASRGGLAGGWSTDTQYF
TRBJ1-6 | NA | TRBV7-8 | NA | TGTGCCAGCAGCTGGACTGCGGCGGGCTCACCCCTCCACTTT | CASSWTAAGSPLHF
TRBJ1-3 | NA | TRBV7-9 | NA | TGTGCCAGCAGCTTAGAAGGGGAAAACGGGTCTGGAAACACCATATATTTT | CASSLEGENGSGNTIYF
TRBJ1-5 | NA | TRBV7-2 | TRBD1 | TGTGCCAGCAGCTCGGACAGGGGAAATGATCAGCCCCAGCATTTT | CASSSDRGNDQPQHF
TRBJ1-2 | NA | TRBV6-5 | TRBD1 | TGTGCCAGCAGTTACTTAGAGGGGGCCGATGGCTACACCTTC | CASSYLEGADGYTF
TRBJ2-2 | NA | TRBV19 | TRBD1 | TGTGCCAGTAGTATATTCACCGGGACAGAGATTTACACCGGGGAGCTGTTTTTT | CASSIFTGTEIYTGELFF
TRBJ2-2 | NA | TRBV5-1 | TRBD2 | TGCGCCAGCAGCTTGAGGAAGTGGACTAGCGGGGGGCCAAACACCGGGGAGCTGTTTTTT | CASSLRKWTSGGPNTGELFF
TRBJ1-2 | once | TRBV18 | NA | TGTGCCAGCTCACCACTCCCAGGGTCTAGTGGCTACACCTTC | CASSPLPGSSGYTF
TRBJ2-7 | once | TRBV2 | TRBD1 | TGTGCCAGCAGTGGGGCGGACAGGGGGTTGGACGAGCAGTACTTC | CASSGADRGLDEQYF
TRBJ1-1 | NA | TRBV25-1 | NA | TGTGCCAGCAGCGGTGACAGTGAAGCTTTCTTT | CASSGDSEAFF
TRBJ2-3 | NA | TRBV7-9 | TRBD2 | TGTGCCAGCAGCCTCGAGCCTCCACTAGCGGGAGTTGTTGCAGATACGCAGTATTTT | CASSLEPPLAGVVADTQYF
TRBJ2-2 | NA | TRBV19 | NA | TGTGCCAGTCAGTGGGAGTACTCGGCCGGGGAGCTGTTTTTT | CASQWEYSAGELFF
TRBJ1-2 | NA | TRBV28 | TRBD1 | TGTGCCAGCAGACCCCCGACAGGGCGAGGTAATGGCTACACCTTC | CASRPPTGRGNGYTF
TRBJ2-1 | few | TRBV5-1 | TRBD2 | TGCGCCAGCAGCCGACTAGCGGGAGACGTCAGGAATGAGCAGTTCTTC | CASSRLAGDVRNEQFF